One sample yielded the 2 T cell receptor beta chains listed below, sequenced in a study of blood T cells in healthy people across ages. For the second PCR, which ran for about 6 to 11 cycles, a sample-barcoded 5' primer and a J-beta primer mix were used. MiXCR, run by TCRdb on the 5' RACE reads, gives a single entry per CDR3 protein. Of approximately 1.5 million distinct CDR3 sequences in the sample, roughly 32% are singletons; the top ten hold roughly 10%. Sequenced sample: blood. Every receptor here comes from a woman in her 30s in good health.

This sequence joins TRBV4-1 and TRBJ1-3; TRBD1 might be the D (5 bases). Germline V gene sequence: CDR1 MGHRA, CDR2 YSYEKL. V was cut by 5 bases and J by 0 bases, with 11 bases left in between. The length of the CDR3 is 15 residues. CDR3 loop: CASSSRQSSGNTIYF. CDR3 coding DNA: TGCGCCAGCAGCTCTCGACAGAGCTCTGGAAACACCATATATTTT.

This chain connects TRBV7-9 to TRBJ2-1; D may be TRBD1 (6 bases). Trimming left V 5 bases short and J 10 bases short, with 18 bases between. CDR1 and CDR2 (germline): SEHNR, FQNEAQ (reference sequence). The CDR3 consists of 14 residues. The CDR3 DNA is TGTGCCAGCAGCCCCCGGACAGCGATCTACGAGCAGTTCTTC. Translation gives CASSPRTAIYEQFF. Variable domain in full (rest from reference TRBV7-9 and TRBJ2-1): DTGVSQNPRHKITKRGQNVTFRCDPISEHNRLYWYRQTLGQGPEFLTYFQNEAQLEKSRLLSDRFSAERPKGSFSTLEIQRTEQGDSAMYLCASSPRTAIYEQFFGPGTRLTVL.